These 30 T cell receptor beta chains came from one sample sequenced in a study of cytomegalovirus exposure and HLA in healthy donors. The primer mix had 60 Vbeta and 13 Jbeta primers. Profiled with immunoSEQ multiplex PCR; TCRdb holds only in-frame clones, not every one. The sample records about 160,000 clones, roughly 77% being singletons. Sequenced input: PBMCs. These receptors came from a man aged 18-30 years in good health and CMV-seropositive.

The CDR3 DNA reads TGTGCCAGCAGGGCAGACAATCAGCCCCAGCATTTT. Its protein product is CASRADNQPQHF. This chain connects TRBV6-1 to TRBJ1-5; D is unresolved. Trimming shortened V by 6 bases and J by 3 bases, and 6 bases separated the two germline ends. CDR1 is MNHNS and CDR2 is SASEGT in the germline V gene. The CDR3 spans 12 residues.

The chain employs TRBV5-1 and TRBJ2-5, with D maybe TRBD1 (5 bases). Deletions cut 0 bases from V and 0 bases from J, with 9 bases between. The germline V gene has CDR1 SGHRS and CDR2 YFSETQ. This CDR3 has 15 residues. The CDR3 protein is CASSLGQGYQETQYF. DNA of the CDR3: TGCGCCAGCAGCTTGGGCCAGGGTTACCAAGAGACCCAGTACTTC.

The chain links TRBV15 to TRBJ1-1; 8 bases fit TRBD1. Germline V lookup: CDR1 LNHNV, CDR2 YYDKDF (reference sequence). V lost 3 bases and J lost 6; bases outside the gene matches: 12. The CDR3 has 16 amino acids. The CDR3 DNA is TGTGCCACCAGCAGGGCGCAGGGGGCGCTTAGTGCTGAAGCTTTCTTT. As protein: CATSRAQGALSAEAFF.

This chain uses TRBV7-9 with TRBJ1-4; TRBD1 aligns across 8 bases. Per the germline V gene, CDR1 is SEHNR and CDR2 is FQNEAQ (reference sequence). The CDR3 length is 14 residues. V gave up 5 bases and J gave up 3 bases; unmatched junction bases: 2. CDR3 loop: CASSRGQANEKLFF. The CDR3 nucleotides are TGTGCCAGCAGCCGGGGACAGGCTAATGAAAAACTGTTTTTT.

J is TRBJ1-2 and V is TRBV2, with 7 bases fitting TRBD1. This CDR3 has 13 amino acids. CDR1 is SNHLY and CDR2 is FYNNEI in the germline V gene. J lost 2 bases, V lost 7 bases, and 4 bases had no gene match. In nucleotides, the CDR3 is TGTGCCAGCACCTGGACAGGCAACTATGGCTACACCTTC. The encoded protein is CASTWTGNYGYTF.

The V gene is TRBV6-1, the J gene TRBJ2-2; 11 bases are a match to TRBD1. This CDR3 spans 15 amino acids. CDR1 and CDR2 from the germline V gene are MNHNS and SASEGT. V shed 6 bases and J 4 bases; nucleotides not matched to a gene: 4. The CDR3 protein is CASSRTGGITGELFF. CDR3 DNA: TGTGCCAGCAGCCGGACAGGGGGCATCACCGGGGAGCTGTTTTTT.

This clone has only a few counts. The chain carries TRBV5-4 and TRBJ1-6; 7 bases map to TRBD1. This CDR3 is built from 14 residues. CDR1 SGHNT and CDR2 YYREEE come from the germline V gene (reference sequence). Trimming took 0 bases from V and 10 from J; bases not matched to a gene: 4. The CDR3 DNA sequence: TGTGCCAGCAGCTTGGAAGGGGGCAGGTCACCCCTCCACTTT. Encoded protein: CASSLEGGRSPLHF.

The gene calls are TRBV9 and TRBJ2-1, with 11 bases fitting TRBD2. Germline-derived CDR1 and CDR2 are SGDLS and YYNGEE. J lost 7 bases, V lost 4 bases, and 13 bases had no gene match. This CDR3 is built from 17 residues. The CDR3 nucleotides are TGTGCCAGCAGCCCAAGACTAGCGGGAAGGGGAGGGAATGAGCAGTTCTTC. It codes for CASSPRLAGRGGNEQFF.

CDR3 coding DNA: TGTGCCAGCAGCGAACAGGATTACCCCTCTGGAAACACCATATATTTT. Its translation: CASSEQDYPSGNTIYF. This chain connects TRBV11-2 to TRBJ1-3, with D possibly being TRBD1 (5 bases). The CDR3 runs 16 residues. V lost 5 bases, J lost 0 bases, and 14 bases lay in between. CDR1 and CDR2 from the germline V gene are SGHAT and FQNNGV.

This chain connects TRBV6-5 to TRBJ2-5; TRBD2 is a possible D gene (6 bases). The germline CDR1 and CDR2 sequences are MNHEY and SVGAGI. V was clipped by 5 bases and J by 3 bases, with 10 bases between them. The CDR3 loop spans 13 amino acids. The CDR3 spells CASSHGREETQYF. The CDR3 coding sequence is TGTGCCAGCAGTCACGGGAGAGAAGAGACCCAGTACTTC.

For the CDR3, the DNA is TGTGCCAGCAGCTTGTTTGGGACAGGAAGCAATCAGCCCCAGCATTTT. This encodes CASSLFGTGSNQPQHF. The J gene is TRBJ1-5, the V gene TRBV5-6, with 8 nucleotides matching TRBD1. Trimming cost V 1 base and J 1 base; bases outside gene matches: 4. In germline, CDR1 is SGHDT, CDR2 YYEEEE. CDR3 length equals 16 residues.

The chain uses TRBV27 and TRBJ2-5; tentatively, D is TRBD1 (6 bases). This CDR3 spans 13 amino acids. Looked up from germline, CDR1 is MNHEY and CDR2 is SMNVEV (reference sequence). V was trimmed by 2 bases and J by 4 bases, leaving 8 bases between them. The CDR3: CASSLDRRETQYF. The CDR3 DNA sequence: TGTGCCAGCAGTTTAGACAGGCGAGAGACCCAGTACTTC.

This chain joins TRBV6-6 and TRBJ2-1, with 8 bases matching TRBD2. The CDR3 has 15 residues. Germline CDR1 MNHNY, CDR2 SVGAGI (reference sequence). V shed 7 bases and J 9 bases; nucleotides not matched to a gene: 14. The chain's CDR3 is CASTPTGGRLGEQFF. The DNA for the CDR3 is TGTGCCAGCACCCCCACGGGAGGGCGGCTGGGTGAGCAGTTCTTC.

As DNA, the CDR3 is TGTGCCAGCAGCCTCCTCGACAGATCGGAACTAAAAAGATCCTACGAGCAGTACGTC. Translated: CASSLLDRSELKRSYEQYV. This chain uses TRBV11-3 with TRBJ2-7, with D possibly matching TRBD1 (5 bases). Germline lookup yields CDR1 SGHNT and CDR2 YENEEA. Trimming pared 5 bases from V and 1 base from J, leaving 27 bases between. The CDR3 contains 19 residues.

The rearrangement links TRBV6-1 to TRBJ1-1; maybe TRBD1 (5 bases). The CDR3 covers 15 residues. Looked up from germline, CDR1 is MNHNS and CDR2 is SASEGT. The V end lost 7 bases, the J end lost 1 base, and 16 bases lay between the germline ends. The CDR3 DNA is TGTGCCAGCACCCTCCGATGGGGGGGGAACACTGAAGCTTTCTTT. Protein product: CASTLRWGGNTEAFF.

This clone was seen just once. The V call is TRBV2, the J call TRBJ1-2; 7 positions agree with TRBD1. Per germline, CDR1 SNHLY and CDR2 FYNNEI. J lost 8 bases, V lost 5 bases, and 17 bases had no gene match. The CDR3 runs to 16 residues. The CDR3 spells CASSPTGFDGLEGYTF. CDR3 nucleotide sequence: TGTGCCAGCAGTCCGACAGGGTTTGACGGATTGGAGGGCTACACCTTC. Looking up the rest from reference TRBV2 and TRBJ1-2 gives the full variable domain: EPEVTQTPSHQVTQMGQEVILRCVPISNHLYFYWYRQILGQKVEFLVSFYNNEISEKSEIFDDQFSVERPDGSNFTLKIRSTKLEDSAMYFCASSPTGFDGLEGYTFGSGTRLTVV.

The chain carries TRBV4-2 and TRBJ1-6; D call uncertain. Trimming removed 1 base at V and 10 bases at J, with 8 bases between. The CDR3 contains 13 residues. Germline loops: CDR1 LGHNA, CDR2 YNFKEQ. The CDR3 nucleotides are TGTGCCAGCAGCCAAGGACTGAACTCACCCCTCCACTTT. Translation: CASSQGLNSPLHF.

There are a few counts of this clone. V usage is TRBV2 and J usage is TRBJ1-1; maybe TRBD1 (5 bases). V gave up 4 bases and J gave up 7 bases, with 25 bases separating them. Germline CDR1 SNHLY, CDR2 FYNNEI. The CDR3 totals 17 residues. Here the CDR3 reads CASSGPWAGGDLFEAFF. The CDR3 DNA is TGTGCCAGCAGTGGGCCTTGGGCAGGTGGGGACTTATTTGAAGCTTTCTTT.

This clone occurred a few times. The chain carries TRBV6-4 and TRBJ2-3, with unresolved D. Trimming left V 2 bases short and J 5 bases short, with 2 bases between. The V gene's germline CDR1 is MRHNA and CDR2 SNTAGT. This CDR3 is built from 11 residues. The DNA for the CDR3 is TGTGCCAGCAGTGACCTAGATACGCAGTATTTT. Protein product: CASSDLDTQYF.

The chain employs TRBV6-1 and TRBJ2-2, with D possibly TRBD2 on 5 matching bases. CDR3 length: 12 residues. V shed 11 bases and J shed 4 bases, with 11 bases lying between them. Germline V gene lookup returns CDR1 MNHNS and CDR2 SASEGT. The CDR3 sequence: CASRRFTGELFF. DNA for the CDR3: TGTGCCTCCAGGAGGTTCACCGGGGAGCTGTTTTTT.

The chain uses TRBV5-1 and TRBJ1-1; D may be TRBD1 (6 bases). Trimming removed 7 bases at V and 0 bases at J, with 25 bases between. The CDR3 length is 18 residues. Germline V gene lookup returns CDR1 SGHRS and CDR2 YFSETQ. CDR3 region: CASPLGAGEKLMNTEAFF. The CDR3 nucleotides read TGCGCCAGCCCCCTGGGGGCGGGAGAAAAACTCATGAACACTGAAGCTTTCTTT.

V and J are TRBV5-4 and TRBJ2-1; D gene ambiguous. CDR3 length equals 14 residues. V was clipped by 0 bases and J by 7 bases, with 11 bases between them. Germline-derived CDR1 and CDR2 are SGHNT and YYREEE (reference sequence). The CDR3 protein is CASSLDRTQNEQFF. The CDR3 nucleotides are TGTGCCAGCAGCTTGGATAGAACCCAAAATGAGCAGTTCTTC. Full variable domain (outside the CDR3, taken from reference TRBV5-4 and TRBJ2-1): ETGVTQSPTHLIKTRGQQVTLRCSSQSGHNTVSWYQQALGQGPQFIFQYYREEENGRGNFPPRFSGLQFPNYSSELNVNALELDDSALYLCASSLDRTQNEQFFGPGTRLTVL.

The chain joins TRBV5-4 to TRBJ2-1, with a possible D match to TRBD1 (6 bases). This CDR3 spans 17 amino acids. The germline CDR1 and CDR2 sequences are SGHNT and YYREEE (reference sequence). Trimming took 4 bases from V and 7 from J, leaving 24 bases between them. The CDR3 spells CASSARRGQASWNEQFF. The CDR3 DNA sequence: TGTGCCAGCAGCGCCCGACGGGGACAAGCGAGTTGGAATGAGCAGTTCTTC.

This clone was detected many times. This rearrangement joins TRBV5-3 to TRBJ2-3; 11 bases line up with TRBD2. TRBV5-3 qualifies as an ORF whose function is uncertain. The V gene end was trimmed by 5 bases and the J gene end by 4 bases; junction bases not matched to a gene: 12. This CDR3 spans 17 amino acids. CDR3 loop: CARRYLAGGARSDTQYF. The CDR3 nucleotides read TGTGCCAGAAGGTACCTAGCGGGAGGAGCTCGGTCAGATACGCAGTATTTT.

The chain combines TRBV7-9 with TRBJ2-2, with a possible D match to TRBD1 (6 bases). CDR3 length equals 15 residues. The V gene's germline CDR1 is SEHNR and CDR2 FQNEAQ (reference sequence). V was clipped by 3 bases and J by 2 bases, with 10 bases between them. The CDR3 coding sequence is TGTGCCAGCAGCTTCAACAGGGAAAACACCGGGGAGCTGTTTTTT. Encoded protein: CASSFNRENTGELFF. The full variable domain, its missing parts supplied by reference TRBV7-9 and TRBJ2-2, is DTGVSQNPRHKITKRGQNVTFRCDPISEHNRLYWYRQTLGQGPEFLTYFQNEAQLEKSRLLSDRFSAERPKGSFSTLEIQRTEQGDSAMYLCASSFNRENTGELFFGEGSRLTVL.

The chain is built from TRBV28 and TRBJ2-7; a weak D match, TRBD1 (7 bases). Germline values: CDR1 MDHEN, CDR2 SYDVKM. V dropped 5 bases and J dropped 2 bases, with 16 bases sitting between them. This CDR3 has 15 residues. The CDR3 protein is CASSPPQGGPYEQYV. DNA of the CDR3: TGTGCCAGCAGTCCTCCCCAGGGGGGCCCCTACGAGCAGTACGTC.

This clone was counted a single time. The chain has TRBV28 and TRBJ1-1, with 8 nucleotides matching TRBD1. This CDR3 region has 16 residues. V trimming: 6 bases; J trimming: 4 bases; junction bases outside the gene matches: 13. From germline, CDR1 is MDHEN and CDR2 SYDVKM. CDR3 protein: CASRSIDPGQATEAFF. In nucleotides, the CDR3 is TGTGCCAGCAGATCCATCGATCCGGGACAGGCCACTGAAGCTTTCTTT.

CDR3: CASSKGQGALDGYTF. DNA of the CDR3: TGTGCCAGCAGCAAAGGACAGGGGGCGCTGGATGGCTACACCTTC. The rearrangement joins TRBV13 to TRBJ1-2, with 11 bases matching TRBD1. Germline CDR1 and CDR2: PRHDT and FYEKMQ (reference sequence). The CDR3 has 15 residues. The V and J ends lost 5 bases and 6 bases, in that order; junction bases with no gene match: 8.

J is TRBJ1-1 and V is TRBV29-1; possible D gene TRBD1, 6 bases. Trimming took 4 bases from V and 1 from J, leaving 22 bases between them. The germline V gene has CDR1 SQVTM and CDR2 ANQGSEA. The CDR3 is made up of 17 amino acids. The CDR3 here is CSVVSVGGGLKNTEAFF. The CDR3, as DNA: TGCAGCGTTGTGTCCGTTGGGGGGGGGCTAAAGAACACTGAAGCTTTCTTT.

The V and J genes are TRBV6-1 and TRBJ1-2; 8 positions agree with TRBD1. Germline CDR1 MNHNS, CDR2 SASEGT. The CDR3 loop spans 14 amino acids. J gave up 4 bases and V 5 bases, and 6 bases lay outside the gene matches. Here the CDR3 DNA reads TGTGCCAGCAGTCCGGGACAGGATTTCTATGGCTACACCTTC. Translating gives CASSPGQDFYGYTF.